These 19 T cell receptor beta chains share one sample of origin, sequenced in a study of cytomegalovirus exposure and HLA in healthy donors. PCR used 60 Vbeta primers and 13 Jbeta primers. Sequencing used immunoSEQ multiplex PCR; TCRdb keeps in-frame clones, though not all of them. The sample has about 190,000 clones; about 90% are singletons. Sequencing was carried out using PBMCs. Source of these receptors: a man aged 25 to 40 in good health and CMV-seronegative.

The genes are TRBV7-9 and TRBJ2-5; TRBD2 agrees at 8 bases. This CDR3 comprises 16 residues. Germline loops: CDR1 SEHNR, CDR2 FQNEAQ (reference sequence). V shed 3 bases, J shed 3 bases, and the junction held 9 bases outside the gene matches. CDR3 sequence reads: CASSFPRRGGEETQYF. CDR3 nucleotide sequence: TGTGCCAGCAGCTTCCCGAGACGGGGGGGAGAAGAGACCCAGTACTTC.

This CDR3 reads CASSPPGTQYF. DNA of the CDR3: TGTGCCAGCAGCCCTCCGGGTACGCAGTATTTT. The chain is built from TRBV7-2 and TRBJ2-3; D is unclear. V was trimmed by 5 bases and J by 8 bases, leaving 8 bases between them. Germline CDR1 is SGHTA and CDR2 is FQGNSA. The CDR3 is made up of 11 amino acids.

The rearrangement joins TRBV13 to TRBJ2-7, with 14 bases matching TRBD2. This CDR3 is built from 14 residues. The germline CDR1 and CDR2 sequences are PRHDT and FYEKMQ (reference sequence). J was trimmed by 6 bases and V by 3 bases; bases with no gene match: 1. DNA for the CDR3: TGTGCCAGCAGCTTCGGGACTAGCGGGGGCGAGCAGTACTTC. It encodes CASSFGTSGGEQYF.

The chain uses TRBV7-6 and TRBJ2-7; 7 nucleotides agree with TRBD2. CDR1 is SGHVS and CDR2 is FNYEAQ in the germline V gene. V was pared by 5 bases and J by 5 bases, with 6 bases of the junction left unmatched. The CDR3 runs 13 residues. In DNA form, the CDR3 reads TGTGCCAGCAGCCAGCGGGGACGCGACGAGCAGTACTTC. Translation: CASSQRGRDEQYF.

The chain is built from TRBV5-4 and TRBJ2-1; D is undetermined. This CDR3 is built from 11 residues. The germline V gene has CDR1 SGHNT and CDR2 YYREEE (reference sequence). Trimming took off 1 base at V and 10 bases at J, with 6 bases between the two ends. The CDR3 protein is CASSLLIEQFF. The CDR3 bases are TGTGCCAGCAGCTTGCTTATCGAGCAGTTCTTC.

The chain has TRBV6-6 and TRBJ2-5; D gene ambiguous. Germline loops: CDR1 MNHNY, CDR2 SVGAGI (reference sequence). The CDR3 sequence is 16 residues long. Trimming shortened V by 5 bases and J by 5 bases, and 21 bases separated the two germline ends. CDR3 coding DNA: TGTGCCAGCAGTAGCCTAAGAACCCTATATCGTGAGACCCAGTACTTC. Translation gives CASSSLRTLYRETQYF.

V usage is TRBV27 and J usage is TRBJ1-2, with D perhaps matching TRBD1 (6 bases). Germline CDR1 is MNHEY and CDR2 is SMNVEV (reference sequence). CDR3 length equals 16 residues. The germline V and J ends were trimmed by 8 bases and 4 bases, with 23 bases remaining between them. In DNA form, the CDR3 reads TGTGCCAGCGCGGCCTTGGCAGGGGAGTTGGTCTATGGCTACACCTTC. Translating gives CASAALAGELVYGYTF.

The V gene is TRBV9, the J gene TRBJ2-1, with 13 bases lining up with TRBD2. V shed 5 bases and J 8 bases; nucleotides not matched to a gene: 10. Germline lookup yields CDR1 SGDLS and CDR2 YYNGEE. This CDR3 has 16 amino acids. The DNA of the CDR3 is TGTGCCAGCAGGGCTACTAGCGGGGGGGTCCCGGATGAGCAGTTCTTC. Protein product: CASRATSGGVPDEQFF.

This clone was seen more than once but under ten times. The chain combines TRBV4-2 with TRBJ2-7; 8 nucleotides line up with TRBD2. CDR3 length: 15 amino acids. Germline V gives CDR1 LGHNA, CDR2 YNFKEQ. The J segment lost 4 bases and the V segment lost 3 bases, leaving 8 bases of the junction unmatched. The CDR3 DNA reads as TGTGCCAGCAGCCAGAACAGCGGGGGCCAGTACGAGCAGTACTTC. Protein: CASSQNSGGQYEQYF.

This clone occurred once. CDR3 sequence: CASSIRGRAEGSNQPQHF. The CDR3 nucleotides are TGTGCCAGTAGTATTAGGGGCCGGGCCGAAGGTAGCAATCAGCCCCAGCATTTT. The V gene is TRBV19, the J gene TRBJ1-5, with a tentative D call TRBD1 (5 bases). The length of the CDR3 is 18 residues. CDR1 is LNHDA, CDR2 SQIVND, per germline (reference sequence). The germline V and J ends were trimmed by 3 bases and 0 bases, with 18 bases remaining between them.

The chain links TRBV29-1 to TRBJ2-2; no clear D. V was shortened by 6 bases and J by 4 bases, with 24 bases between the two germline ends. Looked up from germline, CDR1 is SQVTM and CDR2 is ANQGSEA. This CDR3 contains 17 residues. CDR3 protein: CSVFGCIGSSFTGELFF. The CDR3 nucleotides read TGCAGCGTCTTCGGGTGCATTGGTAGTTCCTTCACCGGGGAGCTGTTTTTT.

This rearrangement joins TRBV28 to TRBJ1-4, with D unresolved. CDR3 size: 13 residues. The germline gives CDR1 MDHEN, CDR2 SYDVKM. The V gene lost 5 bases and the J gene lost 4 bases, with 8 bases spanning the gap. Here the CDR3 DNA reads TGTGCCAGCAGTATCTTTAATAATGAAAAACTGTTTTTT. Amino acids: CASSIFNNEKLFF.

V and J are TRBV14 and TRBJ2-3; unclear D gene. This CDR3 has 14 amino acids. Trimming shortened V by 4 bases and J by 1 base, and 9 bases separated the two germline ends. Germline loops: CDR1 SGHDN, CDR2 FVKESK. CDR3 residues: CASSPRVGTDTQYF. In DNA form, the CDR3 reads TGTGCCAGCAGCCCGAGAGTAGGCACAGATACGCAGTATTTT.

This sequence joins TRBV18 and TRBJ1-5, with 7 bases lining up with TRBD1. The germline CDR1 and CDR2 sequences are KGHSH and LQKENI. V shed 2 bases, J shed 4 bases, and the junction held 8 bases outside the gene matches. The CDR3 is made up of 16 amino acids. DNA of the CDR3: TGTGCCAGCTCACCATATGAGGGGGCGAGTAATCAGCCCCAGCATTTT. Residues: CASSPYEGASNQPQHF.

The chain couples TRBV29-1 to TRBJ2-7; D might be TRBD2 (6 bases). The CDR3 consists of 15 residues. The V and J ends lost 4 bases and 1 base respectively, with 17 bases between them. Germline V gene lookup returns CDR1 SQVTM and CDR2 ANQGSEA. As DNA, the CDR3 is TGCAGCGTTGCAATCTCTGGGACTGGTTCCTACGAGCAGTACTTC. This translates into CSVAISGTGSYEQYF.

The rearrangement links TRBV2 to TRBJ2-1; 7 nucleotides line up with TRBD2. Germline CDR1 reads SNHLY; CDR2 reads FYNNEI. With V trimmed by 8 bases and J by 0 bases, 4 bases remained unmatched. The CDR3 loop spans 14 amino acids. CDR3 coding DNA: TGTGCCAGCCGCGGGGGTTCCTCCTACAATGAGCAGTTCTTC. It translates to CASRGGSSYNEQFF.

CDR3 DNA sequence: TGTGCCAGCAGCTTAGGGTCCATTCAGGGCACAGATACGCAGTATTTT. Residues: CASSLGSIQGTDTQYF. This chain links TRBV7-8 with TRBJ2-3; no definite D call. V lost 1 base and J 1 base, leaving 12 bases between the germline ends. Germline V lookup: CDR1 SGHVS, CDR2 FQNEAQ. This CDR3 is 16 amino acids long.

In this sample, this clone turned up once. The chain joins TRBV18 to TRBJ2-4; a weak D match, TRBD2 (5 bases). CDR3 length: 19 amino acids. The V and J ends lost 3 bases and 0 bases respectively, with 21 bases between them. Germline assignment: CDR1 KGHSH and CDR2 LQKENI. The DNA of the CDR3 is TGTGCCAGCTCACCGACGCACCGGACGGGGTTCTTAGCCAAAAACATTCAGTACTTC. Its protein is CASSPTHRTGFLAKNIQYF.

V is TRBV5-1 and J is TRBJ2-5; 14 bases fit TRBD2. This CDR3 contains 16 residues. The V gene end was trimmed by 5 bases and the J gene end by 3 bases; junction bases not matched to a gene: 6. From germline, CDR1 is SGHRS and CDR2 YFSETQ. The CDR3 loop reads CASRLTSGRAKETQYF. In nucleotides, the CDR3 is TGCGCCAGCAGGTTGACTAGCGGGAGGGCCAAAGAGACCCAGTACTTC. Filled out from reference TRBV5-1 and TRBJ2-5, the complete variable domain reads KAGVTQTPRYLIKTRGQQVTLSCSPISGHRSVSWYQQTPGQGLQFLFEYFSETQRNKGNFPGRFSGRQFSNSRSEMNVSTLELGDSALYLCASRLTSGRAKETQYFGPGTRLLVL.